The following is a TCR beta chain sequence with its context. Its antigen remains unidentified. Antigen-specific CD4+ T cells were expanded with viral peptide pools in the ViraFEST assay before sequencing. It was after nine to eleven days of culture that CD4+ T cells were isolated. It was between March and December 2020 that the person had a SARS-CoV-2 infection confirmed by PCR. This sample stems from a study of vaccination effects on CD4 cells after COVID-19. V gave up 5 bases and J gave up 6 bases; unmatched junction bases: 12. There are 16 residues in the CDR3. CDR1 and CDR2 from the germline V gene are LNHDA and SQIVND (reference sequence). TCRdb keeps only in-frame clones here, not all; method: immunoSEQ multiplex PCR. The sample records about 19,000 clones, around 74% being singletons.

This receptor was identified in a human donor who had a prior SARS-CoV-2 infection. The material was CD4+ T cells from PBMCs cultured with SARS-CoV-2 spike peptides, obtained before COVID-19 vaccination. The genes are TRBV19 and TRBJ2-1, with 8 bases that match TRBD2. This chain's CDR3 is CASSSRGGSRVNEQFF. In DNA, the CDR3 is TGTGCCAGTAGTTCTCGGGGGGGATCGCGTGTCAATGAGCAGTTCTTC.